One T cell receptor beta chain is described in this entry. The entry originates in a study of blood T cell repertoires in COVID-19. Looking at the study overall: COVID-19 samples collected from the United States, Italy and Spain covered acute and convalescent phases.

Only in-frame clones appear in the TCRdb table, and some are missing; sequencing was by immunoSEQ multiplex PCR. The top ten clones hold about 4% of a sample with 200,000 or so clones, around 86% of them seen once. Sequenced input: PBMCs or T cells enriched from blood (not recorded which). The origin of this receptor is a woman aged 35 to 49 with acute COVID-19.

CDR3 DNA: TGTGCCAGCAGTGTTAATCGGAGGGCTGCAGCCAATTCACCCCTCCACTTT. As protein: CASSVNRRAAANSPLHF. The chain has TRBV6-2 or TRBV6-3 and TRBJ1-6; the D is unclear. This CDR3 is built from 17 residues. V lost 5 bases to trimming and J lost 7 bases, with 21 bases between them. The V gene's germline CDR1 is MNHEY and CDR2 SVGEGT.